Detailed here is one T cell receptor (beta chain). Its binding antigen is unknown. Base qualities are not recorded, but no much larger clone differs from it by a single base. The sample originates from a study of shared clonotypes between healthy human individuals (TCRdb year 2020). Some background on the complete study: The cohort included three men and a couple of women between 18 and 49 years of age. Each donor's leukapheresis produced roughly between roughly 0.85 and 9.5 billion PBMCs. To increase sequencing depth and limit assay-specific biases, TCR repertoire library preparation and sequencing were carried out by different laboratories using diverse techniques. Blood TCR repertoires of five healthy adults were deeply sequenced to estimate repertoire size and the extent of clonotype sharing between individuals. For each donor, three plates each were used for CD4 naive and CD4 memory, two plates were used for CD8 naive, and one plate was used for CD8 memory. Results and caveats for the whole study, not just this receptor: Pairwise subsampling indicated that sequencing depth was expected to affect the degree of clonotype sharing among donors. Compared with non-shared clonotypes, clonotypes shared by all four sorted-subset donors had higher generation probabilities. Larger estimated clonotype richness was generally found for naive subsets than for memory subsets. Rarefaction of sorted-subset datasets indicated incomplete sequencing despite the large sequencing depth. The genetic and exposure-history diversity represented was limited by the small number of donors. Across four donors, roughly 5.1% of naive CD4, roughly 3.8% of naive CD8, 2.3% of memory CD4, and roughly 0.4% of memory CD8 clonotypes were shared. Sampling was limited to blood, and TCR repertoires in tissue likely differ from TCR repertoires in blood.

CDR1 and CDR2 are read off the germline V gene (reference sequence) as MNHEY and SMNVEV. Counted from cysteine to phenylalanine, this CDR3 has 18 amino acids. Only the CDR3 DNA stays, 54 bases, in frame from base 1. V is shortened by 6 bases, J by 0 bases, and the region joining them spans 24 bases. The donors were healthy, HIV-negative adults with no recently reported acute infections or vaccinations. Only Caucasian adults living in Nashville, Tennessee, USA were represented among the donors. CD8 memory samples were composed of magnetically selected CD45RO+ cells combined with CCR7-negative CD45RA+ effector memory (TemRA) cells. Blood was collected by leukapheresis, and PBMCs were isolated by Ficoll-Histopaque density gradient centrifugation and then cryopreserved in liquid nitrogen vapor phase. Analytical flow cytometry was used to check the purity and quantity of every magnetically sorted T cell population. Genomic DNA was isolated from each sorted fraction and quantified by UV absorbance on a Nanodrop 2000c.

Using the deep immunoSEQ assay, TCR CDR3 regions were amplified from genomic DNA by multiplex PCR. Genomic DNA extracted from each cell subset was distributed evenly over all wells of several immunoSEQ 96-well plates, and each plate served as one replicate. For sorted subsets, around 200 ng genomic DNA, equal to about 30,000 T cell genomes, was loaded into each replicate PCR. The purified libraries were quantified using a Qubit 3.0 fluorometer, sized with a Bioanalyzer 2100, and then quantified again using the KAPA Library Quantification kit. Each immunoSEQ 96-well plate was sequenced on its own single-read 150-cycle Illumina NextSeq 550 flow cell. The authors' analysis ran thus. Because the immunoSEQ output included only junctional sequences and no quality scores, the filtering could not be the same as the filtering used for full-length reads. Sequences were annotated with PyIR, a Python wrapper for IgBLAST v1.9, and V/J genes and CDR3 were assigned using IMGT germline references. Reads with weak V/J assignments (E-value above 1e-6), missing CDR3, stop codons, out-of-frame junctions, or ambiguous translated residues were removed. V3J clonotypes were defined as sequences sharing an identical inferred V gene, J gene, and CDR3 amino acid sequence. To compute the percentage overlap between repertoires, the number of shared unique clonotypes was divided by the size of the smaller repertoire. Three approaches were used to assess repertoire richness: RTK rarefaction, the Chao1 estimator, and Recon v2.1 estimates of unobserved clonotypes. For all TCRbeta clonotypes obtained by the gDNA method from a handful of donors, generation probabilities were computed with OLGA. TCRdb obtained this table from immuneACCESS and retained in-frame rearrangements with V and J assigned. These tables miss some clones; where compared with another copy, unresolved V genes account for less than half of the shortfall, and the remainder is unexplained. Clonal size and the V and J genes are those of that table, whereas D and trimming came from the DNA. The sample includes 90,000 to 120,000 clones, with around 68% observed a single time. The ten largest clones take up around 26% of the sample.

The rearranged segments are TRBV27 and TRBJ2-7; the D gene identity is not certain. This sequence was found in a woman in her twenties or thirties in good health. The sample taken for sequencing was memory CD8+ T cells sorted from blood. Sample cell subset or site, as interpreted from the label and publication: CD45RO+ cells pooled with CCR7-negative TemRA cells. The CDR3 has the sequence CASSPSRLDTSPSYEQYF. The nucleotides are TGTGCCAGCAGCCCATCAAGACTCGACACCAGCCCCTCCTACGAGCAGTACTTC.